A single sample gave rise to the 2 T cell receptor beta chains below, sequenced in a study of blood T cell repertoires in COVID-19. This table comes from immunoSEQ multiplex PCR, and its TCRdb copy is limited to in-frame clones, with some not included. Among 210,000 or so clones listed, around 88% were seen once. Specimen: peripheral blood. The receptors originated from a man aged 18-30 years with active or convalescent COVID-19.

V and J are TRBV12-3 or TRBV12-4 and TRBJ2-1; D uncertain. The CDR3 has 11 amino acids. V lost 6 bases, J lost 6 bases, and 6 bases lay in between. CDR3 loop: CASRALNEQFF. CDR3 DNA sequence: TGTGCCAGCAGGGCTCTCAATGAGCAGTTCTTC.

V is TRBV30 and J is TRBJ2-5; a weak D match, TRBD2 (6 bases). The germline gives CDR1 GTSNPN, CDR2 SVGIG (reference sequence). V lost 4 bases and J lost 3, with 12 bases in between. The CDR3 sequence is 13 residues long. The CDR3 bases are TGTGCCTGGATCCCCCTAGCGAAAGAGACCCAGTACTTC. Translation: CAWIPLAKETQYF. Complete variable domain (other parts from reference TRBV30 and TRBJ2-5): SQTIHQWPATLVQPVGSPLSLECTVEGTSNPNLYWYRQAAGRGLQLLFYSVGIGQISSEVPQNLSASRPQDRQFILSSKKLLLSDSGFYLCAWIPLAKETQYFGPGTRLLVL.